The rows below give T cell receptor beta chains drawn from one sample of a study of T cell responses to AZD1222 COVID-19 vaccine. Sequencing was performed with immunoSEQ multiplex PCR; in TCRdb, only in-frame clones are kept and a portion is missing. This table has roughly 80,000 clones, 90% appearing once. Sequencing used peripheral blood, obtained 28 days after the second AZD1222 dose. Receptors originate from an adult who received the AZD1222 COVID-19 vaccine. CDR3s include the opening cysteine and the closing phenylalanine or tryptophan. D genes are given only for firm matches. The listing skips clone size in some rows; elsewhere it reads once, few, many or a size class.

j_call d_call clone_size v_call cdr3_nt cdr3_aa
TRBJ2-3 NA NA TRBV7-9 TGTGCCAGCAGGTCCAAAGGCGGAGGAGGCACAGATACGCAGTATTTT CASRSKGGGGTDTQYF
TRBJ1-2 NA NA TRBV5-1 TGCGCCAGCAGCTTCTTATCAGGGTATCATGGCTACACCTTC CASSFLSGYHGYTF
TRBJ1-2 TRBD1 once TRBV9 TGTGCCAGCAGCGCCCGGGACAGGGGGCTCGGCTACACCTTC CASSARDRGLGYTF
TRBJ1-2 NA NA TRBV19 TGTGCCTCCAAGGGGGGGGAGGACTATGGCTACACCTTC CASKGGEDYGYTF
TRBJ2-5 NA NA TRBV14 TGTGCCAGCAGCCAGGCCAATTGGGCAGGGGAGACCCAGTACTTC CASSQANWAGETQYF
TRBJ1-6 NA once TRBV28 TGTGCCAGCAGTCTTGCGGGGGTTTCACCCCTCCACTTT CASSLAGVSPLHF
TRBJ1-4 NA NA TRBV3-1/TRBV3-2 TGTGCCAGCAGTTCTCATGAAAAACTGTTTTTT CASSSHEKLFF
TRBJ1-1 NA NA TRBV9 TGTGCCAGCAGCGTAGGGTCCAGGGGCCGAATGAACACTGAAGCTTTCTTT CASSVGSRGRMNTEAFF
TRBJ1-1 TRBD1 NA TRBV10-2 TGCGCCAGCAGTGAGGTGGGGACAGGCGGCACTGAAGCTTTCTTT CASSEVGTGGTEAFF
TRBJ1-2 NA NA TRBV7-9 TGTGCCAGCAGTTCCCCTTTCGACTATGGCTACACCTTC CASSSPFDYGYTF